This T cell receptor beta chain comes out of a study of PD-1 blockade in classical Hodgkin lymphoma. With no exception, relapse followed autologous stem cell transplantation in all patients, and brentuximab vedotin exposure varied. Notes on this clone: Its specificity is unknown.

Study results and limitations: Reported findings placed baseline TCR diversity lower in newly diagnosed patients (compared with healthy donors). Patients starting nivolumab under 1 year after ASCT were excluded.

The protocol was immunoSEQ multiplex PCR, while the TCRdb copy is restricted to in-frame clones and leaves out a portion. Here the sample spans roughly 28,000 clones, around 70% being singletons. The source is a human donor with classical Hodgkin lymphoma. The starting material was peripheral blood mononuclear cells (PBMCs), obtained before the second cycle of nivolumab.

CDR3 in amino acids: CASTGDGYGYTF. DNA of the CDR3: TGTGCCAGCACAGGGGACGGATATGGCTACACCTTC. J is TRBJ1-2 and V is TRBV6-5; perhaps TRBD1 as D (6 bases). The CDR3 is 12 residues long. CDR1 is MNHEY and CDR2 is SVGAGI in the germline V gene. Trimming shortened V by 7 bases and J by 5 bases, and 11 bases separated the two germline ends.